A single sample gave rise to the 12 T cell receptor beta chains below, sequenced in a study of blood T cell repertoires in COVID-19. The repertoire was sequenced with immunoSEQ multiplex PCR; TCRdb's copy has only in-frame clones and lacks some. The sample has a few hundred thousand clones, about 85% seen once. The specimen sequenced was peripheral blood. The receptors here all came from a man aged 25 to 40 who had recovered from COVID-19.

The genes are TRBV9 and TRBJ1-1; D is ambiguous. V lost 4 bases and J lost 8, with 18 bases in between. CDR3 size: 14 residues. CDR1 is SGDLS, CDR2 YYNGEE, per germline. The CDR3 spells CASSPPTVPPEAFF. The CDR3 DNA sequence: TGTGCCAGCAGCCCCCCAACAGTGCCGCCCGAAGCTTTCTTT.

The CDR3 DNA is TGTGCCAGCAGTTTAGGGACAGGGGGTGGCTACACCTTC. Protein: CASSLGTGGGYTF. The V gene is TRBV27, the J gene TRBJ1-2, with 11 positions matching TRBD1. The germline V gene encodes CDR1 MNHEY and CDR2 SMNVEV (reference sequence). This CDR3 is built from 13 residues. With 2 bases clipped from V and 7 bases from J, the junction kept 0 bases outside the gene matches.

The chain uses TRBV7-2 and TRBJ2-2; no definite D call. Germline assignment: CDR1 SGHTA and CDR2 FQGNSA. V was shortened by 4 bases and J by 1 base, with 7 bases between the two germline ends. The CDR3 loop spans 14 amino acids. The CDR3 DNA reads as TGTGCCAGCAGCTCGACAAAGAACACCGGGGAGCTGTTTTTT. This sequence encodes CASSSTKNTGELFF.

The chain carries TRBV3-1 (or the pseudogene TRBV3-2) and TRBJ1-2, with TRBD1 as a possible D gene (5 bases). Germline lookup yields CDR1 LGHDT and CDR2 YNNKEL (reference sequence). V lost 2 bases and J lost 0, with 13 bases in between. The CDR3 runs to 16 residues. CDR3 in amino acids: CASSQRGRESNYGYTF. CDR3 nucleotide sequence: TGTGCCAGCAGCCAAAGGGGCAGGGAATCTAACTATGGCTACACCTTC.

The rearrangement joins TRBV5-1 to TRBJ1-3; 9 nucleotides align to TRBD1. Germline V CDR1 and CDR2: SGHRS, YFSETQ. V lost 5 bases and J lost 4; bases outside the gene matches: 13. This CDR3 region has 17 residues. CDR3 bases: TGCGCCAGCAGTATGATGGGACAGGGAGTGTACGGAAACACCATATATTTT. Translation gives CASSMMGQGVYGNTIYF.

This chain connects TRBV5-1 to TRBJ2-1; 8 bases agree with TRBD1. The germline V gene has CDR1 SGHRS and CDR2 YFSETQ. Unmatched junction bases numbered 7, after V lost 4 bases and J lost 4 bases. The CDR3 spans 15 residues. CDR3 nucleotide sequence: TGCGCCAGCAGCCGCGGGACAGGAGGTTACAATGAGCAGTTCTTC. Translating gives CASSRGTGGYNEQFF. Complete variable domain (other parts from reference TRBV5-1 and TRBJ2-1): KAGVTQTPRYLIKTRGQQVTLSCSPISGHRSVSWYQQTPGQGLQFLFEYFSETQRNKGNFPGRFSGRQFSNSRSEMNVSTLELGDSALYLCASSRGTGGYNEQFFGPGTRLTVL.

V gene TRBV10-3 combines with J gene TRBJ2-2; no clear D. The CDR3 extends over 13 amino acids. CDR1 and CDR2 from the germline V gene are ENHRY and SYGVKD. The ends were cut back, 7 bases at V and 5 bases at J, with 11 bases in the middle. The CDR3 spells CAIIRVETGELFF. The DNA for the CDR3 is TGTGCCATCATCCGGGTTGAGACCGGGGAGCTGTTTTTT.

V usage is TRBV19 and J usage is TRBJ2-5, with D possibly matching TRBD2 (5 bases). Per the germline V gene, CDR1 is LNHDA and CDR2 is SQIVND (reference sequence). V gave up 4 bases and J gave up 5 bases, with 5 bases separating them. This CDR3 spans 11 amino acids. CDR3 amino acids: CASSTGETQYF. The DNA of the CDR3 is TGTGCCAGTAGTACGGGGGAGACCCAGTACTTC.

The V and J genes are TRBV24-1 and TRBJ1-2; tentative D call: TRBD1 (6 bases). The CDR3 is 12 residues long. Trimming pared 8 bases from V and 7 bases from J, leaving 13 bases between. Germline loops: CDR1 KGHDR, CDR2 SFDVKD. CDR3 residues: CATKIHRAGYTF. The CDR3 bases are TGTGCCACCAAGATACACAGGGCTGGCTACACCTTC.

DNA of the CDR3: TGCGCCAGCAGCTTGAAGGAGGACACTGAAGCTTTCTTT. Its protein product is CASSLKEDTEAFF. The V gene is TRBV5-1, the J gene TRBJ1-1; no reliable D call. The CDR3 is 13 residues long. Germline CDR1 and CDR2: SGHRS and YFSETQ. V was shortened by 1 base and J by 3 bases, with 7 bases between the two germline ends.

This chain links TRBV6-6 with TRBJ2-5; D unclear. The V gene's germline CDR1 is MNHNY and CDR2 SVGAGI (reference sequence). This CDR3 is 14 amino acids long. Trimming removed 2 bases at V and 5 bases at J, with 12 bases between. As DNA, the CDR3 is TGTGCCAGCAGTTACCCGGGTCACGGGGAGACCCAGTACTTC. Its protein is CASSYPGHGETQYF.

This clone was detected a few times. The CDR3 reads CASTPPGGYGYTF. CDR3 nucleotide sequence: TGTGCCAGCACCCCCCCGGGGGGATATGGCTACACCTTC. The chain employs TRBV28 and TRBJ1-2; D is possibly TRBD1 (5 bases). V was pared by 7 bases and J by 5 bases, with 14 bases between. Germline CDR1 and CDR2: MDHEN and SYDVKM. CDR3 size: 13 residues.